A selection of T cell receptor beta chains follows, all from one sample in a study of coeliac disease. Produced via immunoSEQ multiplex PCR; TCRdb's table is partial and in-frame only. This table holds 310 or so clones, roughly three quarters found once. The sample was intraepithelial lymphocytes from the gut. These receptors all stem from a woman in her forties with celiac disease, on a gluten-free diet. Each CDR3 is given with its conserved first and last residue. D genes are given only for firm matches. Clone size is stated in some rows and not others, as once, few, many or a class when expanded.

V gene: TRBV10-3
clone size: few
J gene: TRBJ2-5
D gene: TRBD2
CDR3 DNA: TGTGCCATCAGTGAGTCAAGCGGGAGGTATGAGACCCAGTACTTC
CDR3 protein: CAISESSGRYETQYF

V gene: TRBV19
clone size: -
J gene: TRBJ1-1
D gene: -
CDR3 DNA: TGTGCCAGTAGTACATGGACTCAGAACACTGAAGCTTTCTTT
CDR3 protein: CASSTWTQNTEAFF

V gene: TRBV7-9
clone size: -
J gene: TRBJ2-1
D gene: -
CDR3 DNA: TGTGCCAGCAGTTTGAGGTCTGAGCGTTTCTTC
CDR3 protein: CASSLRSERFF

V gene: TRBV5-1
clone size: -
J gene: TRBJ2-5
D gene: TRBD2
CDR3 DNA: TGCGCCAGCCATCCCAGCGGGAGTTTGAGGGGGGAGACCCAGTACTTC
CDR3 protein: CASHPSGSLRGETQYF

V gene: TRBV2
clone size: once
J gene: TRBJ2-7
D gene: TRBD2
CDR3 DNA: TGTGCCAGCAGTTTGGGACTATACGAGCAGTACTTC
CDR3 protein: CASSLGLYEQYF

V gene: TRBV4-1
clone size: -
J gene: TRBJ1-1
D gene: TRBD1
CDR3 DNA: TGCGCCAGCAGCCAATCGGGTTCGAGGGGGCCGCACACTGAAGCTTTCTTT
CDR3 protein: CASSQSGSRGPHTEAFF

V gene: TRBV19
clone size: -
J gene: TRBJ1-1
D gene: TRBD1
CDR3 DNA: TGTGCCAGTAAACAGGGGGCGGACACTGAAGCTTTCTTT
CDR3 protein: CASKQGADTEAFF

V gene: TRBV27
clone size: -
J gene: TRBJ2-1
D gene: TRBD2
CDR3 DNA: TGTGCCAGCAGTTTATTCTTGGGGGGGGGTCAATTTTACAATGAGCAGTTCTTC
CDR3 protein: CASSLFLGGGQFYNEQFF

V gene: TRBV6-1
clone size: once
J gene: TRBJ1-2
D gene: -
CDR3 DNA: TGTGCCAGCAGTGTGGCCGAGCGTGGCTACACCTTC
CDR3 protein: CASSVAERGYTF

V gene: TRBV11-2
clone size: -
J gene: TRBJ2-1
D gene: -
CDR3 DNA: TGTGCCAGCAGCTTAACGGTGGGAGGCCCCTCCGAGCAGTTCTTC
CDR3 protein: CASSLTVGGPSEQFF

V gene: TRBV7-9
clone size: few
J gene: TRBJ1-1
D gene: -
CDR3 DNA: TGTGCCAGCAGCTACAAGAACACTGAAGCTTTCTTT
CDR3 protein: CASSYKNTEAFF

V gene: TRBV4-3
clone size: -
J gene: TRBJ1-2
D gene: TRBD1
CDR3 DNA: TGCGCCAGCAGCCAAGATCAGGGGGTCTTTTTCTATGGCTACACCTTC
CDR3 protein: CASSQDQGVFFYGYTF

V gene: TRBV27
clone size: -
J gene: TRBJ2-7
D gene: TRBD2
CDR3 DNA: TGTGCCAGCAGTTGGGCGGGAGGGCCGAGGGAGCAGTACTTC
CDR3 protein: CASSWAGGPREQYF

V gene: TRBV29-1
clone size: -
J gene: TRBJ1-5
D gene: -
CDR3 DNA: TGCAGCGTTGAGGCAGGCGGCAATCAGCCCCAGCATTTT
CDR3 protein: CSVEAGGNQPQHF

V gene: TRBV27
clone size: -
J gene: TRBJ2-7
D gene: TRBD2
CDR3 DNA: TGTGCCAGCAGTTTAATGCCAGGGACTACCTACGAGCAGTACTTC
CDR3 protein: CASSLMPGTTYEQYF

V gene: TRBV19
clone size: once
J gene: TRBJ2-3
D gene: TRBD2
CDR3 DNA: TGTGCCAGTAGTAAAGGGACGGCGGGAGGGTACACAGATACGCAGTATTTT
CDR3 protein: CASSKGTAGGYTDTQYF

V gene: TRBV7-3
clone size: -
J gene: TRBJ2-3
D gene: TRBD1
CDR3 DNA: TGTGCCAGCAGCCCGACAGGGGGCGGCCCAGATACGCAGTATTTT
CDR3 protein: CASSPTGGGPDTQYF

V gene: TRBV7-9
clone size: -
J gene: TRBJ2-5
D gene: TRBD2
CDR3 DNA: TGTGCCAGCAGCTCGGCTAGCGGGAAAGAGACCCAGTACTTC
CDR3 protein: CASSSASGKETQYF

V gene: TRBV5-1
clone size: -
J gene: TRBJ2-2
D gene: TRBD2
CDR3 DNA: TGCGCCAGCAGTACTAGCGGGAGTACCGGGGAGCTGTTTTTT
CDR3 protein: CASSTSGSTGELFF

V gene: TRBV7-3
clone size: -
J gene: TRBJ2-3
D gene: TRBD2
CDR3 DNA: TGTGCCAGCAGCCGTAGCGGGGGGAACACAGATACGCAGTATTTT
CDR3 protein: CASSRSGGNTDTQYF

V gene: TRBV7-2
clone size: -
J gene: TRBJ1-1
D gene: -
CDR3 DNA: TGTGCCAGCAGCTTAGTCAGGGTGAACACTGAAGCTTTCTTT
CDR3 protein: CASSLVRVNTEAFF

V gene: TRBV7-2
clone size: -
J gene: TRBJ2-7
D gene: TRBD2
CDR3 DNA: TGTGCCAGCAGCTTCCTAGCGGGAGCCGGCTACGAGCAGTACTTC
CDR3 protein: CASSFLAGAGYEQYF

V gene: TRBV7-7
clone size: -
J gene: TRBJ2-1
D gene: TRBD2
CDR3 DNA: TGTGCCAGCAGCCCCGGGACTAGCGGGTACAATGAGCAGTTCTTC
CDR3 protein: CASSPGTSGYNEQFF

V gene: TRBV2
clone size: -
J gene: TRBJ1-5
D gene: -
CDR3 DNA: TGTGCCAGCAGTGATGGCGGAAGCAATCAGCCCCAGCATTTT
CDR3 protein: CASSDGGSNQPQHF

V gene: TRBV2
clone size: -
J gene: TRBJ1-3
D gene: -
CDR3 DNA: TGTGCCAGCACTCTCGGGAATTCCCCTGGAAACACCATATATTTT
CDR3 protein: CASTLGNSPGNTIYF

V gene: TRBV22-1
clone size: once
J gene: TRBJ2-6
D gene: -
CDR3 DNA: TGTCCTGGGAGGCGTAATAGCGAACAAAGTCGGGCCAACGTCCTGACTTTC
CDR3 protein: CPGRRNSEQSRANVLTF